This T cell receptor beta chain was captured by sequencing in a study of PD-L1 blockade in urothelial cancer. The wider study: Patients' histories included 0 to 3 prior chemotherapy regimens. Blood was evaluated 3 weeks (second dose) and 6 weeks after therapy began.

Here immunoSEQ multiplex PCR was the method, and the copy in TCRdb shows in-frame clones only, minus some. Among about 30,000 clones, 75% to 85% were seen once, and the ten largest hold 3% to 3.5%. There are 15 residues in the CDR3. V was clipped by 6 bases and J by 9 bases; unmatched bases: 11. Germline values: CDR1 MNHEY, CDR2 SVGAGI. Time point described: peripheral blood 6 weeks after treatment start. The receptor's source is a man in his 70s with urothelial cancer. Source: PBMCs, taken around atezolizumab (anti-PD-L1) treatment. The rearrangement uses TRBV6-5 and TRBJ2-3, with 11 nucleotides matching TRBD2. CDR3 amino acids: CASRGGTSGRGTQYF. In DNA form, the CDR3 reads TGTGCCAGCAGAGGTGGAACTAGCGGGAGAGGAACGCAGTATTTT.